This TCR beta chain was sequenced during a study of blood T cell repertoires in COVID-19. Study-level information: T cells, B-cell-depleted T cells, or PBMCs provided the cDNA or gDNA that served as material.

Profiling relied on immunoSEQ multiplex PCR, and the TCRdb table lists in-frame clones only, not all of them. The sample lists 45,000 to 50,000 clones, around 90% occurring once. Germline values: CDR1 LGHNA, CDR2 YNFKEQ. V was clipped by 0 bases and J by 3 bases, with 10 bases between them. This CDR3 contains 15 residues. Sequencing was carried out using peripheral blood. The chain uses TRBV4-2 and TRBJ2-3; D unresolved. The receptor was isolated from a man in his forties or fifties with acute or convalescent COVID-19. This CDR3 reads CASSQDLLVTDTQYF. In nucleotides, the CDR3 is TGTGCCAGCAGCCAAGATTTGCTAGTGACAGATACGCAGTATTTT.